This T cell receptor (beta chain) came from a study of long-term antiretroviral therapy in people with HIV. Findings and limits, study-wide: Older ART regimens may have been in use when blood was drawn between about 2004 and 2017. Controls showed broader CDR3 length ranges than did the HIV repertoires.

Worth noting for this clone: Its antigen is still unknown.

At least two post-ART and at least one pre-ART PBMC sample were available for each donor. The CDR3 covers 14 residues. V was pared by 4 bases and J by 1 base, with 11 bases between. CDR1 MNHEY and CDR2 SMNVEV come from the germline V gene (reference sequence). The run of the v3.0 immunoSEQ assay was at survey level. Sequencing used immunoSEQ multiplex PCR; TCRdb keeps in-frame clones, though not all of them. The repertoire consists of tens of thousands of clones, with 75% to 85% occurring once and the leading ten covering roughly 7%. The source of this sequence is a man aged 35-49 years with HIV. The chain links TRBV27 to TRBJ2-7; either TRBD1 or TRBD2 may fit D (6 bases each). The sample here was unsorted PBMCs, taken 0.3 years after starting antiretroviral therapy. The DNA of the CDR3 is TGTGCCAGCAGTTACGGGGGCGCGTCCTACGAGCAGTACTTC. Amino acid sequence: CASSYGGASYEQYF.